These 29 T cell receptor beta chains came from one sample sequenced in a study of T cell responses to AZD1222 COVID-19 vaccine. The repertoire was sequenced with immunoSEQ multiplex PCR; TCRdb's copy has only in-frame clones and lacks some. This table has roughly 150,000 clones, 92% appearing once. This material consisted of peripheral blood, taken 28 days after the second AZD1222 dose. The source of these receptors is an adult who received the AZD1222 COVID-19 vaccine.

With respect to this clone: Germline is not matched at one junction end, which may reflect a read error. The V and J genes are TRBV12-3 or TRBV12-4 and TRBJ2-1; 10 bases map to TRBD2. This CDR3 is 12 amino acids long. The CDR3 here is CASSLAGDEQFF. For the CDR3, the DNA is TGTGCCAGCAGTCTAGCGGGGGATGAGCAGTTCTTC.

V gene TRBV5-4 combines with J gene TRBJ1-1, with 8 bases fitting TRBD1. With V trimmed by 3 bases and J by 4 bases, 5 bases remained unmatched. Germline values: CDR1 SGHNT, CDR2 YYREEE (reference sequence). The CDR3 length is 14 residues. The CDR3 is CASSSIGQGTEAFF. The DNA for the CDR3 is TGTGCCAGCAGCTCAATCGGACAGGGCACTGAAGCTTTCTTT. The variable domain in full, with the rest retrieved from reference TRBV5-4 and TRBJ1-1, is ETGVTQSPTHLIKTRGQQVTLRCSSQSGHNTVSWYQQALGQGPQFIFQYYREEENGRGNFPPRFSGLQFPNYSSELNVNALELDDSALYLCASSSIGQGTEAFFGQGTRLTVV.

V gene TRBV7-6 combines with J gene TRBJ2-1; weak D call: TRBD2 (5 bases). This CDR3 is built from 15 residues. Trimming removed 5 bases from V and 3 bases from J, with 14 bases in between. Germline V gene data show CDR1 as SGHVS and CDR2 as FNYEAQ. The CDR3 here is CASSSQPGDYNEQFF. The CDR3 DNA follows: TGTGCCAGCAGCAGCCAGCCCGGGGACTACAATGAGCAGTTCTTC. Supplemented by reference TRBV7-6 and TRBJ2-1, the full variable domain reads GAGVSQSPRYKVTKRGQDVALRCDPISGHVSLYWYRQALGQGPEFLTYFNYEAQQDKSGLPNDRFSAERPEGSISTLTIQRTEQRDSAMYRCASSSQPGDYNEQFFGPGTRLTVL.

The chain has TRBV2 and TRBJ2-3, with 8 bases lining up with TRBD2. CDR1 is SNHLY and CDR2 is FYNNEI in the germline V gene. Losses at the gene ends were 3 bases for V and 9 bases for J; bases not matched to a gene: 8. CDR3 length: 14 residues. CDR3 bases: TGTGCCAGCAGTGAGACCCGTGGCGGGGGGACGCAGTATTTT. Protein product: CASSETRGGGTQYF.

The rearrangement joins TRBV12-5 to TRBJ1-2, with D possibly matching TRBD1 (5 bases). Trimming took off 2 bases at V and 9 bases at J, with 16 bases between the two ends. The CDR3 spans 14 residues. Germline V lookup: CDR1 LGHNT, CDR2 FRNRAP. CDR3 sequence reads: CASGLWGTPGRYTF. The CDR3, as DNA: TGTGCTAGTGGTTTGTGGGGGACCCCAGGTCGCTACACCTTC.

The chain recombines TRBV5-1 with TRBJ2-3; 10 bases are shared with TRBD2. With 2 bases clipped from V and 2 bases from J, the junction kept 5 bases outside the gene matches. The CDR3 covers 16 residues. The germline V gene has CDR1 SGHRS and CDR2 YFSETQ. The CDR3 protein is CASSFTSGANTDTQYF. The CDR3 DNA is TGCGCCAGCAGCTTTACTAGCGGGGCTAACACAGATACGCAGTATTTT.

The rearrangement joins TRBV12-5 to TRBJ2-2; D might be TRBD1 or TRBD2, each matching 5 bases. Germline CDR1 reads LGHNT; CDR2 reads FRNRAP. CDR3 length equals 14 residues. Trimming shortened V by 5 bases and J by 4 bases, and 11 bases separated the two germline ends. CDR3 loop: CASGVRDATGELFF. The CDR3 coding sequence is TGTGCTAGTGGTGTCCGGGACGCCACCGGGGAGCTGTTTTTT.

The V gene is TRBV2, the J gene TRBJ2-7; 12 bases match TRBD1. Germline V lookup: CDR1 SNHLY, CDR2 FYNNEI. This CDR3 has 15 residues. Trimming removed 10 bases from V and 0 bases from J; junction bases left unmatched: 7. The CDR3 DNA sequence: TGTGCCATCGGGACAGGGGGCACGAGCTCCTACGAGCAGTACTTC. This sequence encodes CAIGTGGTSSYEQYF.

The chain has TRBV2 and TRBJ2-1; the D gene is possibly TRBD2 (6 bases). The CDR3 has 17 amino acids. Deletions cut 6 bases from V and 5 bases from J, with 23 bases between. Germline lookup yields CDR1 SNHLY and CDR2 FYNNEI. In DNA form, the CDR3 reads TGTGCCAGCAGCGCCGGAGGGTTCGTGGGGCGCGACAATGAGCAGTTCTTC. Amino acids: CASSAGGFVGRDNEQFF.

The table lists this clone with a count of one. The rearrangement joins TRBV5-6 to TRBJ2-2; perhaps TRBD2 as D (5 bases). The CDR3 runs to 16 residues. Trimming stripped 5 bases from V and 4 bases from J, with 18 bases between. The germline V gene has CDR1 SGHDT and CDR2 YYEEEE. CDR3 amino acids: CASSPSVLRGTGELFF. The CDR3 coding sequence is TGTGCCAGCAGTCCTTCAGTTCTACGGGGCACCGGGGAGCTGTTTTTT. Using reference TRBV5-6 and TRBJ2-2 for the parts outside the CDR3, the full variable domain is DAGVTQSPTHLIKTRGQQVTLRCSPKSGHDTVSWYQQALGQGPQFIFQYYEEEERQRGNFPDRFSGHQFPNYSSELNVNALLLGDSALYLCASSPSVLRGTGELFFGEGSRLTVL.

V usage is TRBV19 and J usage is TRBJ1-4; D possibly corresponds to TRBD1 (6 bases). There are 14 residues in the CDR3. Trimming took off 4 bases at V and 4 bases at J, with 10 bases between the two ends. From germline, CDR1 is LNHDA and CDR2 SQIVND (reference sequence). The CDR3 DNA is TGTGCCAGTAGTAGAGGGGGTAGTAATGAAAAACTGTTTTTT. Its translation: CASSRGGSNEKLFF.

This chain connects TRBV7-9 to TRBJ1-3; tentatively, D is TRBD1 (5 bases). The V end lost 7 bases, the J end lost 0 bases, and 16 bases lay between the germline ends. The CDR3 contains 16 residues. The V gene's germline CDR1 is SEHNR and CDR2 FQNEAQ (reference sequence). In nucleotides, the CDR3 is TGTGCCAGCACAGGGCGCGCTGTGAGCTCTGGAAACACCATATATTTT. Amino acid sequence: CASTGRAVSSGNTIYF.

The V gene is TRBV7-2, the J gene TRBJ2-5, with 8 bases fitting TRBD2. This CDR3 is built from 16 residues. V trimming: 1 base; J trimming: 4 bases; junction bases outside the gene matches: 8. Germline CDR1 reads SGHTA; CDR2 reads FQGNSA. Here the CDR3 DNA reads TGTGCCAGCAGCTTAGGTGGCGGGGGGAGAGGAGAGACCCAGTACTTC. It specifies CASSLGGGGRGETQYF.

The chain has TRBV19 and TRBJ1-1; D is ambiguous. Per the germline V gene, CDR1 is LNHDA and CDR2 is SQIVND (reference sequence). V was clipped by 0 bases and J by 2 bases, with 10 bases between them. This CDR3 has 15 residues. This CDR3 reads CASSIEPGLNTEAFF. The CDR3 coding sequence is TGTGCCAGTAGTATAGAACCAGGTCTTAACACTGAAGCTTTCTTT.

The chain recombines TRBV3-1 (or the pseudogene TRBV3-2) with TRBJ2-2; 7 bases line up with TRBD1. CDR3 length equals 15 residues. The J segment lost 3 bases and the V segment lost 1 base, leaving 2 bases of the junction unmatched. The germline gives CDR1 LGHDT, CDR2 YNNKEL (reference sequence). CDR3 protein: CASSQGQGYTGELFF. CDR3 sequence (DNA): TGTGCCAGCAGCCAAGGACAGGGATACACCGGGGAGCTGTTTTTT.

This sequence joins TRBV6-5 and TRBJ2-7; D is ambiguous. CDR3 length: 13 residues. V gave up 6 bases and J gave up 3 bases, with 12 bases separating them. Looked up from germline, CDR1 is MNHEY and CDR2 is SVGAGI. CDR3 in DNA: TGTGCCAGCAGCCTGGGTATCTACTACGAGCAGTACGTC. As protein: CASSLGIYYEQYV.

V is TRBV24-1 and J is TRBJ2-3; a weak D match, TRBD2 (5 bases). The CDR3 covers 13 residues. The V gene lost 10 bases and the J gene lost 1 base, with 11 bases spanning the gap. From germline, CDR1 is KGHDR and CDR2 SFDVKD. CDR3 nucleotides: TGTGCCACGAGCGGTTTCGGCACAGATACGCAGTATTTT. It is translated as CATSGFGTDTQYF.

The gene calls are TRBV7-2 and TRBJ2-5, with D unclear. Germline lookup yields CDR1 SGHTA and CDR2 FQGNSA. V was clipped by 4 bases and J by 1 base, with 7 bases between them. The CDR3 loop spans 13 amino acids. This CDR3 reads CASSWPPQETQYF. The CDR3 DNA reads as TGTGCCAGCAGCTGGCCACCCCAAGAGACCCAGTACTTC.

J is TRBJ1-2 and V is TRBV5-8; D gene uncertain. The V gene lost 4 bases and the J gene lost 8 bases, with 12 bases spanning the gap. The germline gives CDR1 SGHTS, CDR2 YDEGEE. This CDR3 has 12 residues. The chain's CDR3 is CASSLTRVGYTF. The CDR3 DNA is TGTGCCAGCAGCCTCACCCGGGTGGGCTACACCTTC.

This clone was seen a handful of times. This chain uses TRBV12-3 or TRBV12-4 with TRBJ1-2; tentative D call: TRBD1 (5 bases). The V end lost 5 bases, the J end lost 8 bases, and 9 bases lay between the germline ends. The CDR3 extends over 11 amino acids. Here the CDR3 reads CASSLGTGYTF. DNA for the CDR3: TGTGCCAGCAGTCTGGGGACGGGCTACACCTTC.

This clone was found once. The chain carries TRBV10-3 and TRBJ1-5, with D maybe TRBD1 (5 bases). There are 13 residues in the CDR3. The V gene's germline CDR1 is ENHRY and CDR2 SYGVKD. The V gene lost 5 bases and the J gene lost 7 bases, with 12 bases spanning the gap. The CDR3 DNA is TGTGCCATCAGTAGGGACCGGGGACAGCCCCAGCATTTT. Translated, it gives CAISRDRGQPQHF.

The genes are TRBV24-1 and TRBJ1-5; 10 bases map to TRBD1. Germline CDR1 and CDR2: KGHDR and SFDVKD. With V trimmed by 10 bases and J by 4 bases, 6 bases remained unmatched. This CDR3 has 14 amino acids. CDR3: CATRDRGANQPQHF. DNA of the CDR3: TGTGCCACAAGGGACAGGGGAGCGAATCAGCCCCAGCATTTT.

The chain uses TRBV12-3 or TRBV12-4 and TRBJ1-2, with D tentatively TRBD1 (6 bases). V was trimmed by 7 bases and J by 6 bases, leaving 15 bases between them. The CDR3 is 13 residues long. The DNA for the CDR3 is TGTGCCAGCACCCTACAGGGAATTCATGGCTACACCTTC. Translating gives CASTLQGIHGYTF.

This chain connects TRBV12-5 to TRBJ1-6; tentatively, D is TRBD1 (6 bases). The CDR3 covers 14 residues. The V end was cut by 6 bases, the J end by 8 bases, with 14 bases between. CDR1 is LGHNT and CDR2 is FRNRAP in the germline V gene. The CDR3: CASGPQGGYSPLHF. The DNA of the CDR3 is TGTGCTAGTGGCCCACAGGGAGGTTATTCACCCCTCCACTTT. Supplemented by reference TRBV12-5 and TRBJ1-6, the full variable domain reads DARVTQTPRHKVTEMGQEVTMRCQPILGHNTVFWYRQTMMQGLELLAYFRNRAPLDDSGMPKDRFSAEMPDATLATLKIQPSEPRDSAVYFCASGPQGGYSPLHFGNGTRLTVT.

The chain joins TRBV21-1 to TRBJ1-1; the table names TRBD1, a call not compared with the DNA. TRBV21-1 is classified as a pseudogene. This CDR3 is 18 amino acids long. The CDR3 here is CASSKDGGTVSKNTEAFF. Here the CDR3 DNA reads TGTGCCAGCAGCAAAGACGGTGGAACAGTGAGTAAGAACACTGAAGCTTTCTTT.

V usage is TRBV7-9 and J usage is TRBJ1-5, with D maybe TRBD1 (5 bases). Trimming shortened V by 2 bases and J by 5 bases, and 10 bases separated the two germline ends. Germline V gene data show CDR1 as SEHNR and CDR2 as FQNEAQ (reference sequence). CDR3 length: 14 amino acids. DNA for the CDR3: TGTGCCAGCAGCTTACAGGGCGGAGATCAGCCCCAGCATTTT. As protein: CASSLQGGDQPQHF. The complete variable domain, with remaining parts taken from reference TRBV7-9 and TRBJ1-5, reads DTGVSQNPRHKITKRGQNVTFRCDPISEHNRLYWYRQTLGQGPEFLTYFQNEAQLEKSRLLSDRFSAERPKGSFSTLEIQRTEQGDSAMYLCASSLQGGDQPQHFGDGTRLSIL.

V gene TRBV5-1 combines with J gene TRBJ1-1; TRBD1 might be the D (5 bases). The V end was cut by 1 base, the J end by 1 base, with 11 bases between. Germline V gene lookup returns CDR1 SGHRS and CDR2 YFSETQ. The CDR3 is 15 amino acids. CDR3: CASSLTPDRNTEAFF. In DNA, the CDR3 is TGCGCCAGCAGCTTGACACCTGACAGGAACACTGAAGCTTTCTTT.

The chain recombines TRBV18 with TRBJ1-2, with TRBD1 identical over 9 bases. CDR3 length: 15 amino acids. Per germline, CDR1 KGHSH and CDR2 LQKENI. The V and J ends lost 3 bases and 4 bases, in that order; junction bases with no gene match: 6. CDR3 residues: CASSPTGGLGYGYTF. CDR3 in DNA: TGTGCCAGCTCACCTACAGGGGGCCTAGGCTATGGCTACACCTTC.

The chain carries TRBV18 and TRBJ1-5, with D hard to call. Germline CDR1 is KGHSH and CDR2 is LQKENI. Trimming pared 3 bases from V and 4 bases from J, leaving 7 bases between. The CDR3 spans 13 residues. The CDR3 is CASSPQENQPQHF. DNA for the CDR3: TGTGCCAGCTCACCGCAGGAAAATCAGCCCCAGCATTTT.